This TCR beta chain was obtained from a study of blood T cell repertoires in COVID-19. Across the study: The United States, Italy and Spain supplied acute and convalescent COVID-19 samples. PBMCs, B-cell-depleted T cells, or T cells provided the cDNA or gDNA that made up the material.

As handled by the study authors: Researchers report that nucleated cell counts were estimated from reference gene primer amplification. Sequenced by immunoSEQ multiplex PCR; TCRdb stores in-frame clones only, minus some. That table supplies the V and J calls and clone size; D and trimming were determined from the DNA. This sample has about 200,000 clones, with around 83% found just once. This CDR3 has 17 residues. The germline CDR1 and CDR2 sequences are MDHEN and SYDVKM. Trimming removed 3 bases at V and 0 bases at J, with 12 bases between. The TCR originated in a human donor in a cohort sampled during active COVID-19. V and J are TRBV28 and TRBJ2-6; D gene uncertain. Sequenced sample: peripheral blood. CDR3: CASSLLVSSSGANVLTF. The DNA of the CDR3 is TGTGCCAGCAGTTTGCTGGTATCTAGCTCTGGGGCCAACGTCCTGACTTTC.